This TCR beta chain was sequenced for a study of CXCR3-negative and CXCR3-positive naive CD8 T cells. Through 5' RACE with UMI labels, the TRB cDNA libraries were prepared. TCRdb re-called the 5' RACE reads and gives one entry per CDR3 protein, without DNA. The specimen's table records under 7,500 distinct CDR3 sequences. This clonotype is called medium-sized based on its frequency. What it recognizes is unknown. The CDR3 runs to 16 residues. Germline lookup yields CDR1 SQVTM and CDR2 ANQGSEA. Study-wide points: Sequencing showed both naive subsets with comparably high diversity, and memory CD8+ cells much lower.

This chain links TRBV29-1 with TRBJ2-5; absent DNA, TCRdb's TRBD2 call cannot be checked. This receptor was obtained from a human donor in good health. Some clones in this sample may be carry-over from other donors' samples. Sequencing was performed on naive CXCR3- CD8+ T cells from blood. Subset defined: CD45RO-CCR7+CD27+CD95- naive CD8+ T cells lacking CXCR3 (TNR3-). The CDR3 loop reads CSLDGTSGVGVETQYF.